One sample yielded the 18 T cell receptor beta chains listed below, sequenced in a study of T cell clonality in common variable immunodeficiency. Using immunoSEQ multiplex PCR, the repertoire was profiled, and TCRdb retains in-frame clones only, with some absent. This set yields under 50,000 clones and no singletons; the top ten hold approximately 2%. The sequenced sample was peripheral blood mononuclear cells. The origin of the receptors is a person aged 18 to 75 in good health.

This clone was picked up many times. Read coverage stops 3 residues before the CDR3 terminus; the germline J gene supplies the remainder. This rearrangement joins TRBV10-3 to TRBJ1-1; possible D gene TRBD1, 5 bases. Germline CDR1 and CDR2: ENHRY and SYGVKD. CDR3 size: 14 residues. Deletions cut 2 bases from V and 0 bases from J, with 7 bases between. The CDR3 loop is CAISEEGVNTEAFF. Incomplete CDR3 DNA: TGTGCCATCAGTGAGGAAGGGGTGAACACTGAA.

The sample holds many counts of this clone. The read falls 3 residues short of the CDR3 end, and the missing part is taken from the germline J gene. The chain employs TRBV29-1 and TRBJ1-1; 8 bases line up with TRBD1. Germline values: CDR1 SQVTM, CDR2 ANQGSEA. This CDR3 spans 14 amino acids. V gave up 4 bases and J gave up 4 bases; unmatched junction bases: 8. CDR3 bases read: TGCAGCGTTGCGGGCAGGGGGCCGACCACTGAA. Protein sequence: CSVAGRGPTTE. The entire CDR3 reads CSVAGRGPTTEAFF. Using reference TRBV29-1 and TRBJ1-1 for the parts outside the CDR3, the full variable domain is SAVISQKPSRDICQRGTSLTIQCQVDSQVTMMFWYRQQPGQSLTLIATANQGSEATYESGFVIDKFPISRPNLTFSTLTVSNMSPEDSSIYLCSVAGRGPTTEAFFGQGTRLTVV.

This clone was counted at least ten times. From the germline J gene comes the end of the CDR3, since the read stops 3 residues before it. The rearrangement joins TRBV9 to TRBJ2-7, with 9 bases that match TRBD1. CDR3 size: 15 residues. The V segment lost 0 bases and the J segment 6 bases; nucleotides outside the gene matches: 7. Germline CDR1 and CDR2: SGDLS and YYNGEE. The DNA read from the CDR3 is TGTGCCAGCAGCGTAGCGGGGACAGGGACGGTCGAG. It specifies CASSVAGTGTVE. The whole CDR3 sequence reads CASSVAGTGTVEQYF.

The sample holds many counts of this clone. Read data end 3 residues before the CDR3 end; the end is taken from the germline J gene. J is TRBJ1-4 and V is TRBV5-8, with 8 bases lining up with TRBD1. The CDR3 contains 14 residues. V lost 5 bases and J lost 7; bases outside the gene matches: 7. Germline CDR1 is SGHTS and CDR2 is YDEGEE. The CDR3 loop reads CASRHDRGGEKLFF. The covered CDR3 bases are TGTGCCAGCAGACACGACAGGGGAGGTGAAAAA.

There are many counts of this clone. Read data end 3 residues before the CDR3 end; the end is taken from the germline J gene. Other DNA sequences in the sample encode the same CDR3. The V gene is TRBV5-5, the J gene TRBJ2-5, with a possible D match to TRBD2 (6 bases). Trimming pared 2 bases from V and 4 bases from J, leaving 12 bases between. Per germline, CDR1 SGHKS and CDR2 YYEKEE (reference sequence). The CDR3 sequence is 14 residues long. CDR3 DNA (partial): TGTGCCAGCAGCTTAAGGCCTAGCGCAGAGACC. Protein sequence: CASSLRPSAET. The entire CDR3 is CASSLRPSAETQYF.

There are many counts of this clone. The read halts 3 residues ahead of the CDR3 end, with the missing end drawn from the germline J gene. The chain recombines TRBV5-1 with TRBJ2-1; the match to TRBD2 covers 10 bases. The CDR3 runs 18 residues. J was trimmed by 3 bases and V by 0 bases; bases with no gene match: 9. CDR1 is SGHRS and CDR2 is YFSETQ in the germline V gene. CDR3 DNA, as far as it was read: TGCGCCAGCAGCTTGGGGCCGGGCCCTAGCGGGGGCTACAATGAG. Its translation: CASSLGPGPSGGYNE. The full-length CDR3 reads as CASSLGPGPSGGYNEQFF. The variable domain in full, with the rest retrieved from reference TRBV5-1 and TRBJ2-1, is KAGVTQTPRYLIKTRGQQVTLSCSPISGHRSVSWYQQTPGQGLQFLFEYFSETQRNKGNFPGRFSGRQFSNSRSEMNVSTLELGDSALYLCASSLGPGPSGGYNEQFFGPGTRLTVL.

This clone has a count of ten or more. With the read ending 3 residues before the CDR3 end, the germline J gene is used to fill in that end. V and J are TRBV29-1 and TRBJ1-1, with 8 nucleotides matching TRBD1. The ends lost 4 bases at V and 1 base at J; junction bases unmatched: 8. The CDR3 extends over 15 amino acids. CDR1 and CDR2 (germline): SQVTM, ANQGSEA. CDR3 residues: CSVGGQGAGNTEAFF. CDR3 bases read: TGCAGCGTTGGGGGGCAGGGGGCGGGGAACACTGAA.

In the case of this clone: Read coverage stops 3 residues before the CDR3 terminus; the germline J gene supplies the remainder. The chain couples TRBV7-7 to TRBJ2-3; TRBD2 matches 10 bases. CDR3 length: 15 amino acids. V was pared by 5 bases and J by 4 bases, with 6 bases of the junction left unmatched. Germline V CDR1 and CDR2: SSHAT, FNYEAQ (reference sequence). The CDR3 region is CASSLGLAGADTQYF. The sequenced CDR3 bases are TGTGCCAGCAGCCTAGGGCTAGCGGGAGCAGATACG.

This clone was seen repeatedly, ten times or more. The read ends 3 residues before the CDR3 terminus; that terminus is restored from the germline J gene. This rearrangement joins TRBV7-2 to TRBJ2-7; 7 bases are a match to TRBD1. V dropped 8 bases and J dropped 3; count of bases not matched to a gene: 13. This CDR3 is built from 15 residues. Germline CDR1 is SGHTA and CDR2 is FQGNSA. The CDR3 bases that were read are TGTGCCAGCGGAATCGGACAGGAGTCCTTCTACGAG. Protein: CASGIGQESFYE. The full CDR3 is CASGIGQESFYEQYF.

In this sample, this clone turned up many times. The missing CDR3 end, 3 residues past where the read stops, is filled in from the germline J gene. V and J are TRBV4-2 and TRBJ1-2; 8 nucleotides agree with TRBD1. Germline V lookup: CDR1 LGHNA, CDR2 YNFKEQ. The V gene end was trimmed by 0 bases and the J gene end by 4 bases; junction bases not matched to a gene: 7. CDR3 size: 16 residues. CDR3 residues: CASSQDVRTGTYGYTF. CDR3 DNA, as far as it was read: TGTGCCAGCAGCCAAGACGTCCGGACAGGGACCTATGGC.

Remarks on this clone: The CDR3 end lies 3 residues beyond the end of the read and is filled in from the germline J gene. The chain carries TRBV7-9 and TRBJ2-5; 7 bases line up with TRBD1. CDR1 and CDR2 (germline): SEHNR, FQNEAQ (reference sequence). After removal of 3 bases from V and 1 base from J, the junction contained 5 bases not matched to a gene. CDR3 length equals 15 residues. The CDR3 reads CASSFRTGPQETQYF. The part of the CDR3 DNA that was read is TGTGCCAGCAGCTTTAGGACAGGCCCCCAAGAGACC.

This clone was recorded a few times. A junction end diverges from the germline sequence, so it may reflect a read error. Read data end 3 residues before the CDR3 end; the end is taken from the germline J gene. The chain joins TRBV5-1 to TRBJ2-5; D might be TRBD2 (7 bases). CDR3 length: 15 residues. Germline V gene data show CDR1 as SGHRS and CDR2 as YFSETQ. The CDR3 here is CAGSLEGGRRETQYF. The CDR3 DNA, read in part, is TGCGCCGGCAGCCTGGAGGGGGGGCGCAGAGAGACC.

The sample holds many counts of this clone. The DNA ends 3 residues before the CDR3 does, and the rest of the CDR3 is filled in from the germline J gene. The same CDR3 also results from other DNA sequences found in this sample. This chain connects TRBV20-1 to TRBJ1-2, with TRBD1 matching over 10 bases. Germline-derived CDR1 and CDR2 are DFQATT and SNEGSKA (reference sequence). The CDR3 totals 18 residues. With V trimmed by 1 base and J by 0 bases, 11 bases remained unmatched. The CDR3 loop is CSARVRDRGLLANYGYTF. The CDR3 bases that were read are TGCAGTGCTAGAGTGAGGGACAGGGGACTACTAGCTAACTATGGC.

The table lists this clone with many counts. The covered CDR3 bases are TGTGCCAGCAGTTTAGCGGGACTTGGGACTGAG. This translates into CASSLAGLGTE. The CDR3, in full, reads CASSLAGLGTEQFF. This chain connects TRBV12-3 or TRBV12-4 to TRBJ2-1; a weak D match, TRBD2 (6 bases). The read ends 3 residues early relative to the CDR3; the germline J gene fills the gap. V was pared by 0 bases and J by 9 bases, with 12 bases between. This CDR3 spans 14 amino acids.

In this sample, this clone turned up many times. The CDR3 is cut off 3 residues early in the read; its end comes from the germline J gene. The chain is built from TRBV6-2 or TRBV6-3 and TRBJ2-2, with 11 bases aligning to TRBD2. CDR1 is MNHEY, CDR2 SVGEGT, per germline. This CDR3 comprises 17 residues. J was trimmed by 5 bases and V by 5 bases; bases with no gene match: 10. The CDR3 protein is CASSPQKLAGVTGELFF. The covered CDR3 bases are TGTGCCAGCAGTCCGCAAAAACTAGCGGGAGTTACCGGGGAG.

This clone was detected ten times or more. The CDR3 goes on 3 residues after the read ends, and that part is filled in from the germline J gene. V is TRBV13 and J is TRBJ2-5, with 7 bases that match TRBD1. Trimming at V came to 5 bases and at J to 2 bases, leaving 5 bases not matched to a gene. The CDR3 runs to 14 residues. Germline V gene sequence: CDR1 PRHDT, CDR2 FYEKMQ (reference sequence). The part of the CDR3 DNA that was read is TGTGCCAGCAGCCCACAGGGGAATCAAGAGACC. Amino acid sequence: CASSPQGNQET. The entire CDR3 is CASSPQGNQETQYF.

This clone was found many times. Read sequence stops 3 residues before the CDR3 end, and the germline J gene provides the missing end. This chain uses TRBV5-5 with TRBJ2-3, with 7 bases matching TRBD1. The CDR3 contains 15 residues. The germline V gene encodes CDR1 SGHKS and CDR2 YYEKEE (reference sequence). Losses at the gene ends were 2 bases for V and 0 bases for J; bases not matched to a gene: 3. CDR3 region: CASSFPTGSTDTQYF. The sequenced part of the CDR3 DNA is TGTGCCAGCAGCTTCCCGACAGGGAGCACAGATACG.

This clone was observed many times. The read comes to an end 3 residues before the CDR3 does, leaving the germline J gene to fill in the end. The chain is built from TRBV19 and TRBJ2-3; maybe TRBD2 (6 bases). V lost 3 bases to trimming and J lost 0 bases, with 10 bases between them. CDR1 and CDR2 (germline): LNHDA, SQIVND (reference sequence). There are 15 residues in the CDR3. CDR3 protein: CASSITGTSTDTQYF. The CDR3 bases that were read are TGTGCCAGTAGTATCACCGGGACTAGCACAGATACG.